This T cell receptor beta chain emerged from a study of regulatory T cells in long-lasting Graves disease. Broader study findings: Patients with persistent disease shared 2,700 or so public clonotypes, outpacing the approximately 970 shared by new patients.

Noted time point: newly diagnosed GD, antithyroid drugs for less than 3 months. RNA from PBMCs was the source of the TCR library. Researchers made TCR beta libraries by using iRepertoire HTBI primers and running Arm-PCR on CDR3 regions. From the multiplex PCR reads, TCRdb called clonotypes with MiXCR, one entry per CDR3 protein. The sample shows around 320,000 distinct CDR3 sequences, 16% of them seen only once. The CDR3 is 14 amino acids. The V gene lost 0 bases and the J gene lost 11 bases, with 14 bases spanning the gap. Germline CDR1 and CDR2: DFQATT and SNEGSKA (reference sequence). This clonotype was observed a few times. Antigen specificity is unknown. This same sample was also part of a study on T cells in Graves' hyperthyroidism and ophthalmopathy. That study adds: Graves' hyperthyroidism was deemed stable absent ophthalmopathy progression within 18 months. Most thyroid clonotypes that were expanded above 0.001 also turned up in blood.

This TCR was sampled from a middle-aged man with Graves disease. This sample comprised peripheral blood mononuclear cells (PBMCs), obtained at new diagnosis, from a patient treated with antithyroid drugs. The V and J genes are TRBV20-1 and TRBJ1-6; no clear D gene. The CDR3 DNA sequence: TGCAGTGCTAGAGATACGTCCACTAGGGCACCCCTCCACTTT. It specifies CSARDTSTRAPLHF.